This T cell receptor beta chain was recovered during a study of vaccination effects on CD4 cells after COVID-19. Study-wide results and caveats: Few convalescent patients, and no early post-infection timepoints, were available to the study.

Before sequencing took place, the ViraFEST assay used viral peptide pools to expand antigen-specific CD4+ T cells. Isolation of CD4+ T cells took place after about ten days of culture. None of the vaccinated had previously contracted SARS-CoV-2, and their nucleocapsid antibodies tested negative. Assay: immunoSEQ multiplex PCR; the TCRdb copy retains only in-frame clones and omits some. The table shows some 41,000 clones, with about 60% occurring only once. With respect to this clone: What it binds is unknown.

Deletions cut 0 bases from V and 3 bases from J, with 11 bases between. The CDR3 length is 15 residues. Germline V CDR1 and CDR2: ENHRY, SYGVKD. The sequence came from a human donor who received a COVID-19 vaccine. The input for sequencing was CD4+ T cells from PBMCs cultured with HCoV-OC43 spike peptides, taken before COVID-19 vaccination. Documented subset: HCoV-OC43 spike overlapping peptide pool stimulation. The chain joins TRBV10-3 to TRBJ1-2; unclear D gene. In DNA form, the CDR3 reads TGTGCCATCAGTGAGTCTGGCTCCACGCACTATGGCTACACCTTC. It encodes CAISESGSTHYGYTF.